This T cell receptor (beta chain) was retrieved from a study of PD-1 blockade in classical Hodgkin lymphoma. Study-wide context: It was nivolumab at 3 mg/kg, given intravenously every 2 weeks, that patients received. The study, taken as a whole, reports: Diminished baseline TCR diversity has been reported in newly diagnosed patients relative to healthy donors. Why the repertoires differ is still unclear, perhaps disease activity or prior therapy.

Clones were sequenced by immunoSEQ multiplex PCR, and TCRdb holds only the in-frame ones, with some missing. The table records about 13,000 clones, 80% of them present only once. About this clone itself: Its antigen remains unknown.

Every patient had relapsed following autologous stem cell transplantation, and cohorts differed in brentuximab vedotin exposure. V gave up 6 bases and J gave up 1 base, with 16 bases separating them. The CDR3 is 16 residues long. Germline CDR1 KGHSH, CDR2 LQKENI. The chain recombines TRBV18 with TRBJ1-3; D gene uncertain. The receptor's source is a human donor with classical Hodgkin lymphoma. Sequencing was performed on peripheral blood mononuclear cells (PBMCs), taken at baseline. CDR3 sequence reads: CASSPINEESGNTIYF. Written as DNA, the CDR3 is TGTGCCAGCTCCCCTATAAACGAAGAATCTGGAAACACCATATATTTT.